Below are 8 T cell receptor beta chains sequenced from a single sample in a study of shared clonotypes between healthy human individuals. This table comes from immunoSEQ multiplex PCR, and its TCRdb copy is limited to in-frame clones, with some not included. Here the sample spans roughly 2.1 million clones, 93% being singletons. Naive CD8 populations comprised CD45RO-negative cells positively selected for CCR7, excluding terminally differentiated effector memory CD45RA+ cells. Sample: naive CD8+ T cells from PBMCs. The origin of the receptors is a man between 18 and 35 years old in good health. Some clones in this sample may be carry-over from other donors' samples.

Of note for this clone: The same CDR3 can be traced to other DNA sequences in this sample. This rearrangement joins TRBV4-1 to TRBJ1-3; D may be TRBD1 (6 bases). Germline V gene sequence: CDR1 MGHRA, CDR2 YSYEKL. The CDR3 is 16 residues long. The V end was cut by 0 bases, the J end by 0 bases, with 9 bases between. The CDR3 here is CASSQDGTLSGNTIYF. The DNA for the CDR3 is TGCGCCAGCAGCCAAGATGGGACACTCTCTGGAAACACCATATATTTT.

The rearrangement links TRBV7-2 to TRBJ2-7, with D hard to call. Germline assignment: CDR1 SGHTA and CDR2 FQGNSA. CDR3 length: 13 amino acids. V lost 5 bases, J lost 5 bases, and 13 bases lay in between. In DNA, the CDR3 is TGTGCCAGCAGCCCCAGCAAGGTGCACGAGCAGTACTTC. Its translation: CASSPSKVHEQYF.

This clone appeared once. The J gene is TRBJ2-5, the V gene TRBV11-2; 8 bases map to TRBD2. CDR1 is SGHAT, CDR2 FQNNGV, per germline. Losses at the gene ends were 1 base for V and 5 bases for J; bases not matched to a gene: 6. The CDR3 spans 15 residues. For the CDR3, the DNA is TGTGCCAGCAGCTTAGTCGCAGGGACTAGGGAGACCCAGTACTTC. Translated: CASSLVAGTRETQYF.

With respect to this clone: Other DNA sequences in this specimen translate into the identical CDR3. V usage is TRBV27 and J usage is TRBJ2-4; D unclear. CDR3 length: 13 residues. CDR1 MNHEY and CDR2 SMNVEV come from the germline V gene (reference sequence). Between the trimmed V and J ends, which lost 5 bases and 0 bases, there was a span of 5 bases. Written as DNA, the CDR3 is TGTGCCAGCAGTGAACTAGCCAAAAACATTCAGTACTTC. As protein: CASSELAKNIQYF.

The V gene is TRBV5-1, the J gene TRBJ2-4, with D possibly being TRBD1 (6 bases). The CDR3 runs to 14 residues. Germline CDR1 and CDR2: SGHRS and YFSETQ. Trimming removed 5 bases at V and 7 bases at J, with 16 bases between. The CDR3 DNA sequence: TGCGCCAGCAGGGTCGGCAGGGGAGATAACATTCAGTACTTC. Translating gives CASRVGRGDNIQYF.

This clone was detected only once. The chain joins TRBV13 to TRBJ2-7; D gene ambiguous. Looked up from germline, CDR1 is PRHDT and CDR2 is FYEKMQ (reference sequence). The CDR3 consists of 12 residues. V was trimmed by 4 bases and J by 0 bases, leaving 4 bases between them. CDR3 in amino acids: CASSSTSYEQYF. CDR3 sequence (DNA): TGTGCCAGCAGCTCTACCTCCTACGAGCAGTACTTC.

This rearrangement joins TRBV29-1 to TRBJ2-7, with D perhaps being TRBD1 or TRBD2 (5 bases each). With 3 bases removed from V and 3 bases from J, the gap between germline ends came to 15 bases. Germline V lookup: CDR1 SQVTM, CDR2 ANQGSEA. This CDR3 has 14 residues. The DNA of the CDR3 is TGCAGCGTTGAGGGGACGTTCCCGAGCTACGAGCAGTACTTC. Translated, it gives CSVEGTFPSYEQYF.

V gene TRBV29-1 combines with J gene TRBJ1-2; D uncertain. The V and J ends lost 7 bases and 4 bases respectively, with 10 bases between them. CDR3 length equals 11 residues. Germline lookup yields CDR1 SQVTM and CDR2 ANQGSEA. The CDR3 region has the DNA TGCAGCGGGAGGGTAGGCTATGGCTACACCTTC. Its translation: CSGRVGYGYTF. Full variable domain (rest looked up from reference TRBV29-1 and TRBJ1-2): SAVISQKPSRDICQRGTSLTIQCQVDSQVTMMFWYRQQPGQSLTLIATANQGSEATYESGFVIDKFPISRPNLTFSTLTVSNMSPEDSSIYLCSGRVGYGYTFGSGTRLTVV.